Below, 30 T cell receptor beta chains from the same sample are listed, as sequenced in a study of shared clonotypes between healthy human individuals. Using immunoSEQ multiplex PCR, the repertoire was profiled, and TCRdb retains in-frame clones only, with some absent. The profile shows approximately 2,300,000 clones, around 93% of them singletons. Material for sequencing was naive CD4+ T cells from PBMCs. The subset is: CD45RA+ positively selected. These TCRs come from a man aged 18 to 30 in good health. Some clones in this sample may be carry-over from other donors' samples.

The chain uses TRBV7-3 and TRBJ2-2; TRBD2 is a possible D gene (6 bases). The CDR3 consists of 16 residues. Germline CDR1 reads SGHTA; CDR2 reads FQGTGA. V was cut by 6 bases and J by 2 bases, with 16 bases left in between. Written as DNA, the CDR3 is TGTGCCAGCAGTACTCTGAGCGGGTTTAACACCGGGGAGCTGTTTTTT. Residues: CASSTLSGFNTGELFF.

This CDR3 reads CASSQMSLADPDTQYF. As DNA, the CDR3 is TGCGCCAGCAGCCAGATGTCCTTGGCCGATCCAGATACGCAGTATTTT. V is TRBV4-1 and J is TRBJ2-3; D ambiguous. CDR3 length: 16 residues. Trimming removed 3 bases from V and 4 bases from J, with 17 bases in between. The germline gives CDR1 MGHRA, CDR2 YSYEKL.

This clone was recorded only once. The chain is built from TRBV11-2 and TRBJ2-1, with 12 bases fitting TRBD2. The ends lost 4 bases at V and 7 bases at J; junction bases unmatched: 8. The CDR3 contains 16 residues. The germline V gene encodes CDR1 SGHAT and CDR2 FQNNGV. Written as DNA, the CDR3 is TGTGCCAGCAGCTCCCTGACTAGCGGGAGTACGAATGAGCAGTTCTTC. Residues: CASSSLTSGSTNEQFF.

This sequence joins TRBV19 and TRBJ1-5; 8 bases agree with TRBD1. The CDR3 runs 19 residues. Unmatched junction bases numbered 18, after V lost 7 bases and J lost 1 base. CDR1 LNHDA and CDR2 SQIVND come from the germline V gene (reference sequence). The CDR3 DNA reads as TGTGCCAGTACTAAGAGCGACAGGGGCATAAGTGGCAGCAATCAGCCCCAGCATTTT. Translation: CASTKSDRGISGSNQPQHF.

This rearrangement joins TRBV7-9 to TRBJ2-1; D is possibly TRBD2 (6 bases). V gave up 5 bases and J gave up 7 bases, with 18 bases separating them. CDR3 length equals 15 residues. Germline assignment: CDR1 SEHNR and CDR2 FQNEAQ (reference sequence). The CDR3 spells CASSADSPRGNEQFF. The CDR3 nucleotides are TGTGCCAGCAGCGCCGACAGTCCTCGGGGGAATGAGCAGTTCTTC.

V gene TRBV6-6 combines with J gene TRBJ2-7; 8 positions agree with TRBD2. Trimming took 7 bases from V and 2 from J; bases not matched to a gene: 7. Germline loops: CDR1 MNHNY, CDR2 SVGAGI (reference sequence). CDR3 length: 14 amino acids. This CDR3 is CASTLSGTTYEQYF. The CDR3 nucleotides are TGTGCCAGCACCCTTAGCGGGACGACCTACGAGCAGTACTTC.

As DNA, the CDR3 is TGTGCCAGCAGCCCGCGACAGCCGGCCTCCTACAATGAGCAGTTCTTC. This codes for CASSPRQPASYNEQFF. The rearrangement uses TRBV9 and TRBJ2-1; perhaps TRBD1 as D (5 bases). The V gene lost 4 bases and the J gene lost 0 bases, with 14 bases spanning the gap. Germline CDR1 reads SGDLS; CDR2 reads YYNGEE. This CDR3 contains 16 residues.

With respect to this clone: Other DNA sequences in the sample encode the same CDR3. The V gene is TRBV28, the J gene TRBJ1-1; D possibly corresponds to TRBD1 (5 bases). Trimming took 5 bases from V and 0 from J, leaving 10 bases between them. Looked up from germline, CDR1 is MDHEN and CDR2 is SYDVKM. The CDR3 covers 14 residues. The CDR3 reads CASSTGGLNTEAFF. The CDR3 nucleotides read TGTGCCAGCAGTACAGGCGGCCTGAACACTGAAGCTTTCTTT.

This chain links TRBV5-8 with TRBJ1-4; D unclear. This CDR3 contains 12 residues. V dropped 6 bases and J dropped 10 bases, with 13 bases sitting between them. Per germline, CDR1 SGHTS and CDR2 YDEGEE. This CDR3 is CASTTEIGKLFF. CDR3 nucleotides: TGTGCCAGCACGACCGAGATTGGAAAACTGTTTTTT.

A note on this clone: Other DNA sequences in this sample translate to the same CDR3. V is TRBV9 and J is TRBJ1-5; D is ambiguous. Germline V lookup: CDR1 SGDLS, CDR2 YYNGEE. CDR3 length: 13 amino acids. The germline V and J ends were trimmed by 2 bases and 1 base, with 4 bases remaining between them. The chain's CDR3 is CASSVASNQPQHF. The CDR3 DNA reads TGTGCCAGCAGCGTGGCGAGCAATCAGCCCCAGCATTTT.

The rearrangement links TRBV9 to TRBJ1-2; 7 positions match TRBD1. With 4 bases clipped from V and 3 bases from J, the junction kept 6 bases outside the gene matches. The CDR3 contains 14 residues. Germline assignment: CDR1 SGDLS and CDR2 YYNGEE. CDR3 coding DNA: TGTGCCAGCAGCCCAACAGGGGCAGACTATGGCTACACCTTC. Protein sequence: CASSPTGADYGYTF.

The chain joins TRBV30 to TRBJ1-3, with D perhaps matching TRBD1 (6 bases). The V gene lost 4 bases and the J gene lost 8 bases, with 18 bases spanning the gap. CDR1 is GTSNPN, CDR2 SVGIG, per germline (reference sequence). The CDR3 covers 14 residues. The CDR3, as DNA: TGTGCCTGGACCCCCAGGGGCGGTTGGGACACCATATATTTT. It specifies CAWTPRGGWDTIYF. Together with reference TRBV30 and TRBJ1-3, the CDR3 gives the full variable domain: SQTIHQWPATLVQPVGSPLSLECTVEGTSNPNLYWYRQAAGRGLQLLFYSVGIGQISSEVPQNLSASRPQDRQFILSSKKLLLSDSGFYLCAWTPRGGWDTIYFGEGSWLTVV.

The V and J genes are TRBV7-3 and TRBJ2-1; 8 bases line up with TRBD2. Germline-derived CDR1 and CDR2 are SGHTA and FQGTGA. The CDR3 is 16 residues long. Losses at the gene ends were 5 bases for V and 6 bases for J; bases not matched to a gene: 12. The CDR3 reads CASSPEAGARGNEQFF. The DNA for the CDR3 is TGTGCCAGCAGCCCCGAAGCGGGAGCCCGGGGCAATGAGCAGTTCTTC.

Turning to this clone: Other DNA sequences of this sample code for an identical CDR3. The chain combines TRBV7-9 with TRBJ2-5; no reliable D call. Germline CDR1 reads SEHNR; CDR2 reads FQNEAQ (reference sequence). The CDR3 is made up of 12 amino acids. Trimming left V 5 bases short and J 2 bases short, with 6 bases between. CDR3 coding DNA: TGTGCCAGCAGCCCTTTACAAGAGACCCAGTACTTC. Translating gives CASSPLQETQYF.

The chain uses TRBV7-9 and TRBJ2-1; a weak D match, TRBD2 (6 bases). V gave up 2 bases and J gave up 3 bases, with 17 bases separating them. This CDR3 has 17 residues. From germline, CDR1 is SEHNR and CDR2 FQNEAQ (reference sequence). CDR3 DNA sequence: TGTGCCAGCAGCTTACTCCTGACCGGGACTCTCTACAATGAGCAGTTCTTC. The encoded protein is CASSLLLTGTLYNEQFF.

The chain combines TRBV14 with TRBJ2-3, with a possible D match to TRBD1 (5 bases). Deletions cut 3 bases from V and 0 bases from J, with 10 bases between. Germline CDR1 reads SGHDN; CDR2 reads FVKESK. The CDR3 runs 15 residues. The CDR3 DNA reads TGTGCCAGCAGCCAGCAGGGTTTGAGCACAGATACGCAGTATTTT. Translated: CASSQQGLSTDTQYF.

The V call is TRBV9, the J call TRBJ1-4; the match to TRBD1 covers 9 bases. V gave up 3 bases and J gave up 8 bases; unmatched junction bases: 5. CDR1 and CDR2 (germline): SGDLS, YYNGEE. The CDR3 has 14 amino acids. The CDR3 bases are TGTGCCAGCAGCGCCCGGGACAGGGACGAAAAACTGTTTTTT. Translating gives CASSARDRDEKLFF.

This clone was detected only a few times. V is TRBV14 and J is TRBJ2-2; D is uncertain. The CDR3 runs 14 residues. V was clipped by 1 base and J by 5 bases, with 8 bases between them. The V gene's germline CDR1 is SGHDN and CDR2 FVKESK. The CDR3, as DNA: TGTGCCAGCAGCCAAGTGGGGTGGACCGGGGAGCTGTTTTTT. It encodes CASSQVGWTGELFF.

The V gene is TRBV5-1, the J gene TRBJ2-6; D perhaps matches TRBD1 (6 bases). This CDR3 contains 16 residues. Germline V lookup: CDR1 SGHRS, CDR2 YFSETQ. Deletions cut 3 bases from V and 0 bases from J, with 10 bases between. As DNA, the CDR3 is TGCGCCAGCAGCTCAGGCAGGGGCTCTGGGGCCAACGTCCTGACTTTC. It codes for CASSSGRGSGANVLTF.

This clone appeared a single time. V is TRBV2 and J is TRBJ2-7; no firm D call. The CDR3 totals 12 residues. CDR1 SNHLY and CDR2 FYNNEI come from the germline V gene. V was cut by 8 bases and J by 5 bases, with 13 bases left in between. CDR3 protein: CASVGEGHEQYF. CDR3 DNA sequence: TGTGCCAGCGTCGGAGAAGGCCACGAGCAGTACTTC.

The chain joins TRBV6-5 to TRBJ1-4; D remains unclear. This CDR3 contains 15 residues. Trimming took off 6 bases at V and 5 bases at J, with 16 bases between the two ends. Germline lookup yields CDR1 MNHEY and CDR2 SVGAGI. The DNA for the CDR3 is TGTGCCAGCAGCCACCGCGGGGTGGGGAATGAAAAACTGTTTTTT. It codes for CASSHRGVGNEKLFF.

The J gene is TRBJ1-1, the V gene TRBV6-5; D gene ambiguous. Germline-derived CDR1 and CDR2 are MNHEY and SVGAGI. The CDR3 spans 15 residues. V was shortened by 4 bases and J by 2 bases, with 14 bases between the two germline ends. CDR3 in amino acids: CASSSMDGRNTEAFF. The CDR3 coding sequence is TGTGCCAGCAGTTCTATGGACGGTAGAAACACTGAAGCTTTCTTT.

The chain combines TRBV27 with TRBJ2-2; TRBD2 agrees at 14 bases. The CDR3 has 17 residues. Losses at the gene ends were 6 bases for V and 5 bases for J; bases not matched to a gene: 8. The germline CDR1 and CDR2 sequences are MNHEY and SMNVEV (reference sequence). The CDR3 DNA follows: TGTGCCAGCAGGAAGACTAGCGGGAGGGTGACGACCGGGGAGCTGTTTTTT. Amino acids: CASRKTSGRVTTGELFF.

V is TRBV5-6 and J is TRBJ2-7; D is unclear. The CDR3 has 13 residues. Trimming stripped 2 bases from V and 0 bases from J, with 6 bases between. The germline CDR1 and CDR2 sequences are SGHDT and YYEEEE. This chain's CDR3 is CASSLAISYEQYF. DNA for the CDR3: TGTGCCAGCAGCTTAGCGATCTCCTACGAGCAGTACTTC.

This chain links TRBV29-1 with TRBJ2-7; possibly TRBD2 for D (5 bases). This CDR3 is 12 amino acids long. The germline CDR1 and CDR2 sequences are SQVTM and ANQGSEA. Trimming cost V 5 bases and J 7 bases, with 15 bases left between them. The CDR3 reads CSVLAPGREQYF. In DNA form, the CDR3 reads TGCAGCGTTTTAGCGCCGGGTCGGGAGCAGTACTTC.

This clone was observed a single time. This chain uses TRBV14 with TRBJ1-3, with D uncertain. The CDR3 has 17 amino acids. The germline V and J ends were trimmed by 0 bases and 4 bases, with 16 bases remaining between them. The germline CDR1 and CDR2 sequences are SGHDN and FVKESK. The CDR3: CASSQEAFRGRGNTIYF. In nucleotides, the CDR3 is TGTGCCAGCAGCCAAGAGGCTTTTCGGGGTAGAGGAAACACCATATATTTT.

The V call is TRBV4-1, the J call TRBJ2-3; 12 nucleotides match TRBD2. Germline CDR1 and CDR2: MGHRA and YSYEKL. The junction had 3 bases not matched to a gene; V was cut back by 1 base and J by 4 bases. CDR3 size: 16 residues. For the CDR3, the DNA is TGCGCCAGCAGCCAAGCCCTAGCGGGAGGGGCAGATACGCAGTATTTT. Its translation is CASSQALAGGADTQYF.

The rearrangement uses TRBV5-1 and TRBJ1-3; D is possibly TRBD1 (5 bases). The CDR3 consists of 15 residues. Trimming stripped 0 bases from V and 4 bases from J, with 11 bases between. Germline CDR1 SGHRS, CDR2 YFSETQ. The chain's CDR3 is CASSLATGRGNTIYF. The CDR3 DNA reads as TGCGCCAGCAGCTTGGCTACAGGCCGGGGAAACACCATATATTTT.

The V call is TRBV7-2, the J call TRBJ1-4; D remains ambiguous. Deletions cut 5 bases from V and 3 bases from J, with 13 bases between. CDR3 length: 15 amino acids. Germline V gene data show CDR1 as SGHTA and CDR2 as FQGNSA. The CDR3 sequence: CASSLNDRANEKLFF. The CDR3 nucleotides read TGTGCCAGCAGCCTCAACGACCGCGCTAATGAAAAACTGTTTTTT.

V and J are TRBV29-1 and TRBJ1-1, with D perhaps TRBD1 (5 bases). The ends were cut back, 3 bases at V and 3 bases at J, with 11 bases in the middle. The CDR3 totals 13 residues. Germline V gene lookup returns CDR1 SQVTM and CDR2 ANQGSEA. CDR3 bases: TGCAGCGTTGATGGGGCGACCTACACTGAAGCTTTCTTT. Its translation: CSVDGATYTEAFF.